This T cell receptor beta chain is drawn from a study of T cell responses to AZD1222 COVID-19 vaccine. Study results and caveats: Females outnumbered males among donors, who were mostly white British; clonal diversity was possibly underestimated. AZD1222 recipients seropositive at baseline numbered only six. A rise in Spike-specific TCR breadth and depth followed two AZD1222 doses. CD4 TCRs covered the whole spike, strongest at regions 160-218 and 743-854.

The assay was immunoSEQ multiplex PCR, and TCRdb's table has in-frame clones only and misses some. This table has 75,000 to 80,000 clones, about 74% appearing once. The sample holds a few counts of this clone. What it recognizes is unknown. Per the germline V gene, CDR1 is SGHRS and CDR2 is YFSETQ. Unmatched junction bases numbered 8, after V lost 4 bases and J lost 2 bases. The CDR3 totals 15 residues. The chain carries TRBV5-1 and TRBJ2-7; 8 bases fit TRBD2. Sequenced material: peripheral blood, taken 28 days after the second dose of the MenACWY control vaccine. This sequence originates from an adult who received the MenACWY meningococcal vaccine as a control. For the CDR3, the DNA is TGCGCCAGCAGCGAGGATGGCGGGGGGACCTACGAGCAGTACTTC. It encodes CASSEDGGGTYEQYF.